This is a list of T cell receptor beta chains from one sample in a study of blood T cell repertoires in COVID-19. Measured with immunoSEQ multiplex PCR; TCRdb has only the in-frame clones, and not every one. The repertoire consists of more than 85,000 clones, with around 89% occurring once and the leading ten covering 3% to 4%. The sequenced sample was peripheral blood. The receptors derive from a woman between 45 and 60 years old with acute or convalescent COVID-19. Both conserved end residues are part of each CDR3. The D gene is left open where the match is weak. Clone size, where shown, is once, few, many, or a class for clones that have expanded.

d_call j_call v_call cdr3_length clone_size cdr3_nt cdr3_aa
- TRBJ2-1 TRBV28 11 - TGTGCCAGCAGTTTGGTAGATGAGCAGTTCTTC CASSLVDEQFF
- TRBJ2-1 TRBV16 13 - TGTGCCAGCAGCCAAACCCAACGCGATGAGCAGTTCTTC CASSQTQRDEQFF
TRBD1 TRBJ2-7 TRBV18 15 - TGTGCCAGCTCATCACGGACAGGGGGCGTCTACGAGCAGTACTTC CASSSRTGGVYEQYF
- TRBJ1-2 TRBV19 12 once TGTGCCAGTCCGGGTCATAACTATGGCTACACCTTC CASPGHNYGYTF
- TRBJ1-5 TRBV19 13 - TGTGCCAGTAATTTCGCAGGGGATCAGCCCCAGCATTTT CASNFAGDQPQHF
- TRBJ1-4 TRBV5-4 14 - TGTGCCAGCAGCTTGGGAGGCAGAAATGAAAAACTGTTTTTT CASSLGGRNEKLFF
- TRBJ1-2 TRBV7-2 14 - TGTGCCAGCAGCACCTCTCAAACGGGGTATGGCTACACCTTC CASSTSQTGYGYTF
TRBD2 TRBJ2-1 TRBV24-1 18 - TGTGCCACCAGTGATTCCTCTTCCTGGAGCGGGAGTGACAATGAGCAGTTCTTC CATSDSSSWSGSDNEQFF
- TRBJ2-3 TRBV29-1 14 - TGCAGCGTTGGATGGAGGGCCAGCACAGATACGCAGTATTTT CSVGWRASTDTQYF
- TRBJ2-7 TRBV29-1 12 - TGCAGCGTTCAATTCCAGTCCTACGAGCAGTACTTC CSVQFQSYEQYF
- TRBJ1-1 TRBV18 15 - TGTGCCAGCTCACCACCCGAATCCGGTTCCCGGGAAGCTTTCTTT CASSPPESGSREAFF
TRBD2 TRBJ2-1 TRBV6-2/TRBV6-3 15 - TGTGCCAGCAGTTTAGCGGGACTCTCACGCAATGAGCAGTTCTTC CASSLAGLSRNEQFF
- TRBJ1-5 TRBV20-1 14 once TGCAGTGCTAGTGCAGGTTATGGGAATCAGCCCCAGCATTTT CSASAGYGNQPQHF
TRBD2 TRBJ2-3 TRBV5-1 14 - TGCGCCAGCAGCACCCGGACTAGCCCAGATACGCAGTATTTT CASSTRTSPDTQYF
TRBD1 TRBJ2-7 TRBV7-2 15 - TGTGCCAGCAGCTTAGGGGGACAGGCTTCCTACGAGCAGTACTTC CASSLGGQASYEQYF
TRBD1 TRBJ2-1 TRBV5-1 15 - TGCGCCAGCAGCTTACAGGGGAGCTCCTACAATGAGCAGTTCTTC CASSLQGSSYNEQFF
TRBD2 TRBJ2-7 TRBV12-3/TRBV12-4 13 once TGTGCCAGCAGGACTAGCGGGAGAAACGAGCAGTACTTC CASRTSGRNEQYF
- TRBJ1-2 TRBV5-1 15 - TGCGCCAGCAGCTTACAACAGGGCATGAACTATGGCTACACCTTC CASSLQQGMNYGYTF
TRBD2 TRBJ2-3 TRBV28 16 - TGTGCCAGCAGTCTGGGACTAGGGGGGGGCACAGATACGCAGTATTTT CASSLGLGGGTDTQYF
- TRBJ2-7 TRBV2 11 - TGTGCCAGCAGTACCCGGGTCGAGCAGTACTTC CASSTRVEQYF
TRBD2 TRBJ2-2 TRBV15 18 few TGTGCCACCAGCACATACTTCGGGACTAGCGGGAACACCGGGGAGCTGTTTTTT CATSTYFGTSGNTGELFF
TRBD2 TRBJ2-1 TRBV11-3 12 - TGTGCCAGCAGCTTAGGGGGGGGTGAGCAGTTCTTC CASSLGGGEQFF
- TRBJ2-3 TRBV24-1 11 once TGTGCCACCAGTCGCGCAGATACGCAGTATTTT CATSRADTQYF
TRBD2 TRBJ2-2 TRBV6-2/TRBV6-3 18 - TGTGCCAGCAGTTACCTCGGGACTAGCGGAGCCAACACCGGGGAGCTGTTTTTT CASSYLGTSGANTGELFF
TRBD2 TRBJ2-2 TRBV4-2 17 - TGTGCCAGCAGCCAAGCCTCCGGGACTAGCGGCTCCGGGGAGCTGTTTTTT CASSQASGTSGSGELFF
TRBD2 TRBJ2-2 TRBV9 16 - TGTGCCAGCTCTTCGGGGCTAGCGGGAGGAAGGGGGGAGCTGTTTTTT CASSSGLAGGRGELFF
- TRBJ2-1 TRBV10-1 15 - TGCGCCAGCAGTGAGAGGGAGCCTACTTCCGATGAGCAGTTCTTC CASSEREPTSDEQFF
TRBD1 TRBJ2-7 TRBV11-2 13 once TGTGCCAGCAGCCCGGACAGGCCCTACGAGCAGTACTTC CASSPDRPYEQYF
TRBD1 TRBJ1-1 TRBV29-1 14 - TGCAGCGTTGAACCAATGAGGGGGCTAACTGAAGCTTTCTTT CSVEPMRGLTEAFF
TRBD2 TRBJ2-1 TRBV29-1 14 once TGCAGCGGCGCTGATGGGGCTAGCGGACTCGGGGAGTTCTTC CSGADGASGLGEFF